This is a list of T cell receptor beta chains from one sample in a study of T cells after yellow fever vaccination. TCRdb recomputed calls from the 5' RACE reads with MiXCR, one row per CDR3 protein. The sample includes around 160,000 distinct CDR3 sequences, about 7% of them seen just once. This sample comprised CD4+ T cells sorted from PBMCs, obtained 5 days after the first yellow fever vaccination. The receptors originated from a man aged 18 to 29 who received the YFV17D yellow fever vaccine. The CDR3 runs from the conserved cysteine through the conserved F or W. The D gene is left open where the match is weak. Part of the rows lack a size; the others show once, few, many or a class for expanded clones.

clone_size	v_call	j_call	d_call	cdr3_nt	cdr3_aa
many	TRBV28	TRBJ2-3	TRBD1	TGTGCCAGCAGCCCGTTACCGGGACAGGGGGCGTTAAGCACAGATACGCAGTATTTT	CASSPLPGQGALSTDTQYF
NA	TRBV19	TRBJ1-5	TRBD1	TGTGCCAGTAGTATAGAGGGACAGGGGGCGATTCACCAGCATTTT	CASSIEGQGAIHQHF
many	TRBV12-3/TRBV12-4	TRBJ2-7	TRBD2	TGTGCCAGCAGCCGCAGACTAGCCGAAAGCTCCTACGAGCAGTACTTC	CASSRRLAESSYEQYF
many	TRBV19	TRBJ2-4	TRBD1	TGTGCCAGTAGAAGGACAGGGGGCCAAAACATTCAGTACTTC	CASRRTGGQNIQYF
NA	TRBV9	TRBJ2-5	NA	TGTGCCAGCAGCGTAGGGGGGTGGGAGACCCAGTACTTC	CASSVGGWETQYF
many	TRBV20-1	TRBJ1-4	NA	TGCAGTGCTAGAGATGGGACGGGCTTTAATGAAAAACTGTTTTTT	CSARDGTGFNEKLFF
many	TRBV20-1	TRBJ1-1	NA	TGCAGTGCCCCCAGAATAGCGAACACTGAAGCTTTCTTT	CSAPRIANTEAFF
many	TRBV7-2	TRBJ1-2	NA	TGTGCCAGCAGCTTAGGGACTGGGGTTCAATATGGCTACACCTTC	CASSLGTGVQYGYTF
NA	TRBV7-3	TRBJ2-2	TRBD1	TGTGCCAGCAGCCCCGGGACAGGGGTAGCCGGGGAGCTGTTTTTT	CASSPGTGVAGELFF
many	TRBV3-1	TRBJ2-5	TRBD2	TGTGCCAGCAACTCTTGGACTAGTCGGGAGACCCAGTACTTC	CASNSWTSRETQYF
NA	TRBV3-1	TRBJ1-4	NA	TGTGCCTGCTCCCAACTCGGCAGTACCAATGAAAAACTGTTTTTT	CACSQLGSTNEKLFF
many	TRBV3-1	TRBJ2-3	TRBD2	TGTGCCAGCAGCCAAGATTTTAGCGGGGGGTCAGATACGCAGTATTTT	CASSQDFSGGSDTQYF
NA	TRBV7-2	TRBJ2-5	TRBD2	TGTGCCAGCAGCTTAGATTCGGGGGGGCTGCAAGAGACCCAGTACTTC	CASSLDSGGLQETQYF
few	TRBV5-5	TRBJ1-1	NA	TGTGCCAGCAGCTTGGGCCTATGGCAGACGAACACTGAAGCTTTCTTT	CASSLGLWQTNTEAFF
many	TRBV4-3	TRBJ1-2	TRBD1	TGCGCCAGCAGCCGCAGGGGGGGCCGGGGGATGAATGGCTACACCTTC	CASSRRGGRGMNGYTF
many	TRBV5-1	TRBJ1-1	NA	TGCGCCAGCAGCCTAAGACAGCCTAACACTGAAGCTTTCTTT	CASSLRQPNTEAFF
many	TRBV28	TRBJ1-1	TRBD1	TGTGCCAGCAGCTCACAGGGGAGGGGCGCTGAAGCTTTCTTT	CASSSQGRGAEAFF
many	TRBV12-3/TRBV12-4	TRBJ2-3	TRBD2	TGTGCCAGCAGTTTTTCCCTAGCGGGGTCCGTAGATACGCAGTATTTT	CASSFSLAGSVDTQYF
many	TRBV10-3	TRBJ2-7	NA	TGTGCCATCAGTGTGTCAGGACGCTACGAGCAGTACTTC	CAISVSGRYEQYF
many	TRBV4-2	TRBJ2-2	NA	TGTGCCAGCAGCCACCGGGCCGGGACAACCCTCCAACAGTCGAACACCGGGGAGCTGTTTTTT	CASSHRAGTTLQQSNTGELFF
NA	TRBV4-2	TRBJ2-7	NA	TGTGCCAGCAGCCTCGGGGACCACTACGAGCAGTACTTC	CASSLGDHYEQYF
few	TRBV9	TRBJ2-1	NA	TGTGCCAGCAGCGTAGCTTTGTACTACAATGAGCAGTTCTTC	CASSVALYYNEQFF
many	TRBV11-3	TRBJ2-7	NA	TGTGCCAGCAGCCCCTACGGAGGCGCGTTATACTTC	CASSPYGGALYF